This T cell receptor beta chain appears in the sequencing data of a study of blood T cell repertoires in COVID-19. Worth noting for this clone: A junction boundary mismatches the germline segment, possibly from a read error. The same CDR3 is also encoded by other DNA sequences in this sample.

Sequenced by immunoSEQ multiplex PCR; TCRdb stores in-frame clones only, minus some. This sample has around 65,000 clones, with about nine tenths found just once. Germline-derived CDR1 and CDR2 are LNHDA and SQIVND (reference sequence). The CDR3 runs 18 residues. The sequencing sample was made of peripheral blood. This chain joins TRBV19 and TRBJ2-1; 10 nucleotides align to TRBD2. The source of this sequence is a human donor in a cohort sampled during active COVID-19. In nucleotides, the CDR3 is TGCGCCAGTAGTCGCATAACGAGGGCTAGCGGGAGTCACAATGAGCAGTTCTTC. Its translation: CASSRITRASGSHNEQFF.